This note documents a single T cell receptor (beta chain) sequence. Its antigen specificity is not known. Base-call qualities are not available, and no considerably larger clone is one nucleotide away. Memory CD4+ T cells, defined as all CD4+ cells except CD45RA+CCR7+CD95- naive cells, were FACS-sorted on a FACSAria III to over 95% purity. Healthy donor blood was obtained from blood donation centers in Switzerland. Total CD4+ T cells and monocytes were enriched by positive selection with CD4 and CD14 magnetic microbeads. Before sorting, CD8+, CD14+, CD16+, CD56+, CD19+ and CD25-bright cells were excluded. To assess in vivo expansion of bacteria-reactive clonotypes, total memory CD4+ T cells from two blood donors were sequenced directly ex vivo. Ficoll-Paque Plus was used to isolate peripheral blood mononuclear cells from donor blood. The data belong to a study of human CD4 T cells and Enterobacteriaceae (TCRdb year 2020).

CDR1 and CDR2, per the germline V gene, are SNHLY and FYNNEI. The CDR3 spans 15 residues, from the cysteine through the phenylalanine. The only DNA kept is the CDR3, 45 bases in frame from the first base. Deletion took 7 bases off V and 9 bases off J, with a span of 19 bases between the germline ends. Overall results and qualifications from the work: Reactivity of ex vivo clonotypes was inferred only by matching nucleotide sequences to CFSE-low cultures from the same donors. In ex vivo samples, clonotypes with broad cross-reactivity seemed more expanded than specific clonotypes, as 11 of 19 and about 60% of the roughly 34 fell within the top 5%.

Deep-level sequencing was performed on ex vivo total memory CD4+ samples, with a detection sensitivity of one cell in 200,000. The QIAamp DNA Micro Kit was used to extract genomic DNA from cell pellets, and spectrophotometry was used to check the quantity and purity of the genomic DNA. The immunoSEQ multiplex PCR assay was used to amplify TCR Vbeta CDR3 regions. The Illumina HiSeq platform was used to sequence the amplicons. Each retrieved sequence was 87 nucleotides long and included the CDR3 region. In the source study's methods: A clonotype was defined as a unique productive TCR Vbeta nucleotide sequence and was quantified by productive template frequency from ImmunoSEQ Analyzer V3.0. Expanded clonotypes were defined using a threshold set at the top 5th percentile of each repertoire ranked by frequency. Repertoire overlap was calculated as Chao-Jaccard with the R package fossil and was visualized by nonmetric multidimensional scaling with the R package MASS. This immuneACCESS table, as held by TCRdb, lists in-frame sequences with V and J called but not all clones. Of the missing ones, under half trace to an unresolved V gene in checked studies; the others have no known cause. From that table come the V and J calls and clone size; the DNA was used to work out D and trimming. The sample has roughly 28,000 clones on record, 80% to 90% of them singletons. Jointly, the top ten make up around 0.88% of the sample.

The sample consisted of memory CD4+ T cells from blood. The intended sense of this specimen's cell subset or site label: total memory CD4 T cells sorted directly ex vivo, unstimulated. The rearranged segments are TRBV2 and TRBJ1-6, with no D gene named confidently. This clonotype was obtained from a human donor in good health. The DNA sequence follows: TGTGCCAGCACTCTCGAGAGTGCCTCGGGTTCACCCCTCCACTTT. This gives the protein CASTLESASGSPLHF.